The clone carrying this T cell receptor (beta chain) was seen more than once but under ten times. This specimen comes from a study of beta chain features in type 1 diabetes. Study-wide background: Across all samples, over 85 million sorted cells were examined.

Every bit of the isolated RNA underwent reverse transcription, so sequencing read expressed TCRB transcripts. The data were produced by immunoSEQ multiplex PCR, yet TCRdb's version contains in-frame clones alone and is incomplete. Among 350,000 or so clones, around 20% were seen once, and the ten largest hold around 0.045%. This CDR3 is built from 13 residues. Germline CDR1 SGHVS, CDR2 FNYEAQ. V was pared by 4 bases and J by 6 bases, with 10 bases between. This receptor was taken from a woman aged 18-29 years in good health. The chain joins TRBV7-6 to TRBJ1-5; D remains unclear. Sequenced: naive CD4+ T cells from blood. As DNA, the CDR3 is TGTGCCAGCAGCTCAACTCTAGGTCAGCCCCAGCATTTT. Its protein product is CASSSTLGQPQHF.